Listed below are T cell receptor beta chains from one sample, sequenced in a study of yellow fever vaccine responses in identical twins. TCRdb fed the RT-PCR reads into MiXCR, producing one record per CDR3 protein. Altogether 6,900 or so distinct CDR3 sequences are present, over 80% being singletons, with the ten largest covering about 3.4%. Sequencing used T cells from blood (PBMCs), unsorted or a sorted subset (not recorded which), obtained before or after yellow fever vaccination (not recorded which). These receptors came from a woman aged 18-30 years who received the yellow fever vaccine. The CDR3 runs from the conserved cysteine through the conserved F or W. D genes are given only for firm matches. Not every row has a clone size; where given, it reads once, few, many or a size class.

j_call: TRBJ2-1
d_call: .
v_call: TRBV11-1
clone_size: .
cdr3_nt: TGTGCCAGCAGCCCCCGCGACGGGGCCGGGCAGTTCTTC
cdr3_aa: CASSPRDGAGQFF

j_call: TRBJ2-7
d_call: .
v_call: TRBV7-9
clone_size: few
cdr3_nt: TGTGCCAGCAGCTCGATAACCGGGATCATCTACGAGCAGTACTTC
cdr3_aa: CASSSITGIIYEQYF

j_call: TRBJ2-3
d_call: .
v_call: TRBV2
clone_size: .
cdr3_nt: TGTGCCAGCAGTGAATGGACAGACACAGATACGCAGTATTTT
cdr3_aa: CASSEWTDTDTQYF

j_call: TRBJ2-1
d_call: .
v_call: TRBV21-1
clone_size: .
cdr3_nt: TGTGCCAGCAGCAAGGGCAGAAGCTGTTACAATGAGCAGTTCTTC
cdr3_aa: CASSKGRSCYNEQFF

j_call: TRBJ1-1
d_call: .
v_call: TRBV15
clone_size: .
cdr3_nt: TGTGCCACCAGCAGAGATGCGAGGGCACGGAACACTGAAGCTTTCTTT
cdr3_aa: CATSRDARARNTEAFF

j_call: TRBJ2-1
d_call: .
v_call: TRBV19
clone_size: .
cdr3_nt: TGTGCCAGTAGTATAGGGGCTGAGCAGTTCTTC
cdr3_aa: CASSIGAEQFF

j_call: TRBJ2-5
d_call: .
v_call: TRBV11-3
clone_size: .
cdr3_nt: TGTGCCACTTCAGGGCGATACAACCAAGAGACCCAGTACTTC
cdr3_aa: CATSGRYNQETQYF

j_call: TRBJ2-5
d_call: TRBD2
v_call: TRBV5-1
clone_size: .
cdr3_nt: TGCGCCAGCAGCTTGGGTGCGGGAGATATGGAGACCCAGTACTTC
cdr3_aa: CASSLGAGDMETQYF

j_call: TRBJ2-7
d_call: TRBD2
v_call: TRBV5-1
clone_size: .
cdr3_nt: TGCGCCAGCAGCTTGGCCGGGGGGATCGTGGAGCAGTACTTC
cdr3_aa: CASSLAGGIVEQYF

j_call: TRBJ2-1
d_call: .
v_call: TRBV11-1
clone_size: once
cdr3_nt: TGTGCCAGCAGCCCCCCTCAAGTAGCGGACTACAATGAGCAGTTCTTC
cdr3_aa: CASSPPQVADYNEQFF

j_call: TRBJ2-5
d_call: TRBD1
v_call: TRBV11-3
clone_size: .
cdr3_nt: TGTGCCAGCAGCTTAGGAGACAGGGGCGAGGATTACCAAGAGACCCAGTACTTC
cdr3_aa: CASSLGDRGEDYQETQYF

j_call: TRBJ1-2
d_call: .
v_call: TRBV7-6
clone_size: .
cdr3_nt: TGTGCCAGCAGCTACCACCCTGGACACCCATATAACTATGGCTACACCTTC
cdr3_aa: CASSYHPGHPYNYGYTF

j_call: TRBJ2-7
d_call: .
v_call: TRBV5-6
clone_size: .
cdr3_nt: TGTGCCAGCAGCTTGGCGCCGCTCTACGAGCAGTACTTC
cdr3_aa: CASSLAPLYEQYF

j_call: TRBJ2-5
d_call: TRBD1
v_call: TRBV11-1
clone_size: .
cdr3_nt: TGTGCCAGCAGGGAGGACAGGGAAGAGACCCAGTACTTC
cdr3_aa: CASREDREETQYF

j_call: TRBJ2-4
d_call: .
v_call: TRBV28
clone_size: .
cdr3_nt: TGTGCCAGCAGTTTGCCCCCAGTGCAGGAAAACATTCAGTACTTC
cdr3_aa: CASSLPPVQENIQYF

j_call: TRBJ2-1
d_call: .
v_call: TRBV29-1
clone_size: .
cdr3_nt: TGCAGCGTCCCAACTAGCTACCATGAGCAGTTCTTC
cdr3_aa: CSVPTSYHEQFF

j_call: TRBJ2-1
d_call: TRBD2
v_call: TRBV6-1
clone_size: .
cdr3_nt: TGTGCCAGCAGTCCCCTTAGCGGGGGAACCCATGAGCAGTTCTTC
cdr3_aa: CASSPLSGGTHEQFF

j_call: TRBJ2-3
d_call: .
v_call: TRBV11-1
clone_size: .
cdr3_nt: TGTGTTTTATCCCTCCGTCCGGCTAGCACAGATACGCAGTATTTT
cdr3_aa: CVLSLRPASTDTQYF

j_call: TRBJ2-7
d_call: .
v_call: TRBV20-1
clone_size: .
cdr3_nt: TGCAGTGCTAGCTGGGGGGTGAGGTACGAGCAGTACTTC
cdr3_aa: CSASWGVRYEQYF

j_call: TRBJ2-1
d_call: TRBD1
v_call: TRBV20-1
clone_size: .
cdr3_nt: TGCAGTGCATCAGGGGGCGGTGAGCAGTTCTTC
cdr3_aa: CSASGGGEQFF

j_call: TRBJ2-7
d_call: TRBD1
v_call: TRBV12-3/TRBV12-4
clone_size: .
cdr3_nt: TGTGCCAGCAGTTTTGGGACAGGAGCCTACGAGCAGTACTTC
cdr3_aa: CASSFGTGAYEQYF

j_call: TRBJ2-3
d_call: .
v_call: TRBV11-2
clone_size: .
cdr3_nt: TGTGCCAGCAGCTTATGGGCAGGCCGCACAGATACGCAGTATTTT
cdr3_aa: CASSLWAGRTDTQYF

j_call: TRBJ2-7
d_call: TRBD1
v_call: TRBV4-1
clone_size: .
cdr3_nt: TGCGCCAGCAGCCACGGACAGGAATACGAGCAGTACTTC
cdr3_aa: CASSHGQEYEQYF

j_call: TRBJ2-1
d_call: .
v_call: TRBV28
clone_size: .
cdr3_nt: TGTGCCAGCAGTTTCGGGGACTACAATGAGCAGTTCTTC
cdr3_aa: CASSFGDYNEQFF

j_call: TRBJ2-1
d_call: .
v_call: TRBV10-3
clone_size: .
cdr3_nt: TGTGCCATAGGGCTCAATGAGCAGTTCTTC
cdr3_aa: CAIGLNEQFF

j_call: TRBJ2-5
d_call: .
v_call: TRBV7-6
clone_size: few
cdr3_nt: TGTGCCAGCAGCTTAGGGGCCAGCTATGACACCCAGTACTTC
cdr3_aa: CASSLGASYDTQYF

j_call: TRBJ2-1
d_call: .
v_call: TRBV28
clone_size: .
cdr3_nt: TGTGCCAGCAGGGGCTCTGGGCAGTTCTTC
cdr3_aa: CASRGSGQFF

j_call: TRBJ2-7
d_call: TRBD2
v_call: TRBV7-6
clone_size: once
cdr3_nt: TGTGCCAGCAGCTTCATCGGGACTAGCTCCTACGAGCAGTACTTC
cdr3_aa: CASSFIGTSSYEQYF

j_call: TRBJ2-7
d_call: .
v_call: TRBV19
clone_size: .
cdr3_nt: TGTGCCAGTAGTAACGGACTGGGCTACGAGCAGTACTTC
cdr3_aa: CASSNGLGYEQYF

j_call: TRBJ2-7
d_call: .
v_call: TRBV4-3
clone_size: .
cdr3_nt: TGCGCCAGCAGCCAAGTCGCTAGCGAGACCTACGAGCAGTACTTC
cdr3_aa: CASSQVASETYEQYF

j_call: TRBJ1-6
d_call: .
v_call: TRBV2
clone_size: .
cdr3_nt: TGTGCCAGCAGTGAAGGAAGGTTTAATAATTCACCCCTCCACTTT
cdr3_aa: CASSEGRFNNSPLHF

j_call: TRBJ1-5
d_call: .
v_call: TRBV24-1
clone_size: .
cdr3_nt: TGTGCCACCAGTGATGCTAGAAATCAGCCCCAGCATTTT
cdr3_aa: CATSDARNQPQHF

j_call: TRBJ2-7
d_call: TRBD1
v_call: TRBV4-3
clone_size: .
cdr3_nt: TGCGCCAGCAGCCAAGTACAGGGGGCCCTCTACGAGCAGTACTTC
cdr3_aa: CASSQVQGALYEQYF

j_call: TRBJ2-1
d_call: .
v_call: TRBV13
clone_size: .
cdr3_nt: TGTGCCAGCATCAAGGACGGAGACTCCTACAATGAGCAGTTCTTC
cdr3_aa: CASIKDGDSYNEQFF

j_call: TRBJ2-1
d_call: TRBD2
v_call: TRBV7-9
clone_size: .
cdr3_nt: TGTGCCAGCAGTCCTTTAGCGGGGGCGCTTTACAATGAGCAGTTCTTC
cdr3_aa: CASSPLAGALYNEQFF

j_call: TRBJ1-6
d_call: .
v_call: TRBV5-6
clone_size: few
cdr3_nt: TGTGCCAGCAGCCCTGGAAATTCACCCCTCCACTTT
cdr3_aa: CASSPGNSPLHF

j_call: TRBJ1-2
d_call: .
v_call: TRBV18
clone_size: .
cdr3_nt: TGTGCCAGCTCACAGGCAGGGGTCGATGGCTACACCTTC
cdr3_aa: CASSQAGVDGYTF

j_call: TRBJ1-4
d_call: .
v_call: TRBV10-3
clone_size: .
cdr3_nt: TGTGCCGTCGGGCCTGCAACTAATGAAAAACTGTTTTTT
cdr3_aa: CAVGPATNEKLFF

j_call: TRBJ2-3
d_call: .
v_call: TRBV7-2
clone_size: .
cdr3_nt: TGTGCCAGCAGCTTAGCGGGGGGGCTCCTCCCCGTCGGCACAGATACGCAGTATTTT
cdr3_aa: CASSLAGGLLPVGTDTQYF

j_call: TRBJ2-3
d_call: .
v_call: TRBV14
clone_size: .
cdr3_nt: TGTGCCAGCAGCCAAGGTGGTGTCACAGATACGCAGTATTTT
cdr3_aa: CASSQGGVTDTQYF

j_call: TRBJ2-3
d_call: .
v_call: TRBV13
clone_size: .
cdr3_nt: TGTGCCAGCAGCTTAGGAAGACGGACTAGCACAGATACGCAGTATTTT
cdr3_aa: CASSLGRRTSTDTQYF

j_call: TRBJ2-7
d_call: .
v_call: TRBV10-3
clone_size: .
cdr3_nt: TGTGCCATCAGAGTGCTCTACGAGCAGTACTTC
cdr3_aa: CAIRVLYEQYF

j_call: TRBJ1-5
d_call: .
v_call: TRBV11-1
clone_size: .
cdr3_nt: TGTGCCAGCAGCGATCGGGACACGCCAAATCAGCCCCAGCATTTT
cdr3_aa: CASSDRDTPNQPQHF

j_call: TRBJ2-1
d_call: .
v_call: TRBV15
clone_size: .
cdr3_nt: TGTGCCACCAGCACTCCGGTGCCGACCAATGAGCAGTTCTTC
cdr3_aa: CATSTPVPTNEQFF

j_call: TRBJ2-7
d_call: TRBD2
v_call: TRBV7-7
clone_size: once
cdr3_nt: TGTGCTAGCAGCTTAGCGCGACTAGCGGGAGAATGGGACGAGCAGTACTTC
cdr3_aa: CASSLARLAGEWDEQYF

j_call: TRBJ1-2
d_call: TRBD1
v_call: TRBV5-4
clone_size: .
cdr3_nt: TGTGCCAGCAGCTTGGCGGACAGGAGATACTATGGCTACACCTTC
cdr3_aa: CASSLADRRYYGYTF

j_call: TRBJ2-1
d_call: .
v_call: TRBV20-1
clone_size: .
cdr3_nt: TGCAGAGCTAGAGACGAGAGTAGGAATGAGCAGTTCTTC
cdr3_aa: CRARDESRNEQFF

j_call: TRBJ2-5
d_call: .
v_call: TRBV29-1
clone_size: .
cdr3_nt: TGCAGCGTTGAAGATCTTCGTGAGGGTGTGACCCAGTACTTC
cdr3_aa: CSVEDLREGVTQYF

j_call: TRBJ2-1
d_call: .
v_call: TRBV10-1
clone_size: .
cdr3_nt: TGCGCCAGCAGAGCCGGGACAAGCTACAATGAGCAGTTCTTC
cdr3_aa: CASRAGTSYNEQFF

j_call: TRBJ1-2
d_call: .
v_call: TRBV14
clone_size: .
cdr3_nt: TGTGCCAGCAGCCCAATCGGGGAAGCTTCAGATGGCTACACCTTC
cdr3_aa: CASSPIGEASDGYTF

j_call: TRBJ2-1
d_call: TRBD2
v_call: TRBV29-1
clone_size: .
cdr3_nt: TGCAGCGTTGGACTAGCGGAGCTATTATACAATGAGCAGTTCTTC
cdr3_aa: CSVGLAELLYNEQFF